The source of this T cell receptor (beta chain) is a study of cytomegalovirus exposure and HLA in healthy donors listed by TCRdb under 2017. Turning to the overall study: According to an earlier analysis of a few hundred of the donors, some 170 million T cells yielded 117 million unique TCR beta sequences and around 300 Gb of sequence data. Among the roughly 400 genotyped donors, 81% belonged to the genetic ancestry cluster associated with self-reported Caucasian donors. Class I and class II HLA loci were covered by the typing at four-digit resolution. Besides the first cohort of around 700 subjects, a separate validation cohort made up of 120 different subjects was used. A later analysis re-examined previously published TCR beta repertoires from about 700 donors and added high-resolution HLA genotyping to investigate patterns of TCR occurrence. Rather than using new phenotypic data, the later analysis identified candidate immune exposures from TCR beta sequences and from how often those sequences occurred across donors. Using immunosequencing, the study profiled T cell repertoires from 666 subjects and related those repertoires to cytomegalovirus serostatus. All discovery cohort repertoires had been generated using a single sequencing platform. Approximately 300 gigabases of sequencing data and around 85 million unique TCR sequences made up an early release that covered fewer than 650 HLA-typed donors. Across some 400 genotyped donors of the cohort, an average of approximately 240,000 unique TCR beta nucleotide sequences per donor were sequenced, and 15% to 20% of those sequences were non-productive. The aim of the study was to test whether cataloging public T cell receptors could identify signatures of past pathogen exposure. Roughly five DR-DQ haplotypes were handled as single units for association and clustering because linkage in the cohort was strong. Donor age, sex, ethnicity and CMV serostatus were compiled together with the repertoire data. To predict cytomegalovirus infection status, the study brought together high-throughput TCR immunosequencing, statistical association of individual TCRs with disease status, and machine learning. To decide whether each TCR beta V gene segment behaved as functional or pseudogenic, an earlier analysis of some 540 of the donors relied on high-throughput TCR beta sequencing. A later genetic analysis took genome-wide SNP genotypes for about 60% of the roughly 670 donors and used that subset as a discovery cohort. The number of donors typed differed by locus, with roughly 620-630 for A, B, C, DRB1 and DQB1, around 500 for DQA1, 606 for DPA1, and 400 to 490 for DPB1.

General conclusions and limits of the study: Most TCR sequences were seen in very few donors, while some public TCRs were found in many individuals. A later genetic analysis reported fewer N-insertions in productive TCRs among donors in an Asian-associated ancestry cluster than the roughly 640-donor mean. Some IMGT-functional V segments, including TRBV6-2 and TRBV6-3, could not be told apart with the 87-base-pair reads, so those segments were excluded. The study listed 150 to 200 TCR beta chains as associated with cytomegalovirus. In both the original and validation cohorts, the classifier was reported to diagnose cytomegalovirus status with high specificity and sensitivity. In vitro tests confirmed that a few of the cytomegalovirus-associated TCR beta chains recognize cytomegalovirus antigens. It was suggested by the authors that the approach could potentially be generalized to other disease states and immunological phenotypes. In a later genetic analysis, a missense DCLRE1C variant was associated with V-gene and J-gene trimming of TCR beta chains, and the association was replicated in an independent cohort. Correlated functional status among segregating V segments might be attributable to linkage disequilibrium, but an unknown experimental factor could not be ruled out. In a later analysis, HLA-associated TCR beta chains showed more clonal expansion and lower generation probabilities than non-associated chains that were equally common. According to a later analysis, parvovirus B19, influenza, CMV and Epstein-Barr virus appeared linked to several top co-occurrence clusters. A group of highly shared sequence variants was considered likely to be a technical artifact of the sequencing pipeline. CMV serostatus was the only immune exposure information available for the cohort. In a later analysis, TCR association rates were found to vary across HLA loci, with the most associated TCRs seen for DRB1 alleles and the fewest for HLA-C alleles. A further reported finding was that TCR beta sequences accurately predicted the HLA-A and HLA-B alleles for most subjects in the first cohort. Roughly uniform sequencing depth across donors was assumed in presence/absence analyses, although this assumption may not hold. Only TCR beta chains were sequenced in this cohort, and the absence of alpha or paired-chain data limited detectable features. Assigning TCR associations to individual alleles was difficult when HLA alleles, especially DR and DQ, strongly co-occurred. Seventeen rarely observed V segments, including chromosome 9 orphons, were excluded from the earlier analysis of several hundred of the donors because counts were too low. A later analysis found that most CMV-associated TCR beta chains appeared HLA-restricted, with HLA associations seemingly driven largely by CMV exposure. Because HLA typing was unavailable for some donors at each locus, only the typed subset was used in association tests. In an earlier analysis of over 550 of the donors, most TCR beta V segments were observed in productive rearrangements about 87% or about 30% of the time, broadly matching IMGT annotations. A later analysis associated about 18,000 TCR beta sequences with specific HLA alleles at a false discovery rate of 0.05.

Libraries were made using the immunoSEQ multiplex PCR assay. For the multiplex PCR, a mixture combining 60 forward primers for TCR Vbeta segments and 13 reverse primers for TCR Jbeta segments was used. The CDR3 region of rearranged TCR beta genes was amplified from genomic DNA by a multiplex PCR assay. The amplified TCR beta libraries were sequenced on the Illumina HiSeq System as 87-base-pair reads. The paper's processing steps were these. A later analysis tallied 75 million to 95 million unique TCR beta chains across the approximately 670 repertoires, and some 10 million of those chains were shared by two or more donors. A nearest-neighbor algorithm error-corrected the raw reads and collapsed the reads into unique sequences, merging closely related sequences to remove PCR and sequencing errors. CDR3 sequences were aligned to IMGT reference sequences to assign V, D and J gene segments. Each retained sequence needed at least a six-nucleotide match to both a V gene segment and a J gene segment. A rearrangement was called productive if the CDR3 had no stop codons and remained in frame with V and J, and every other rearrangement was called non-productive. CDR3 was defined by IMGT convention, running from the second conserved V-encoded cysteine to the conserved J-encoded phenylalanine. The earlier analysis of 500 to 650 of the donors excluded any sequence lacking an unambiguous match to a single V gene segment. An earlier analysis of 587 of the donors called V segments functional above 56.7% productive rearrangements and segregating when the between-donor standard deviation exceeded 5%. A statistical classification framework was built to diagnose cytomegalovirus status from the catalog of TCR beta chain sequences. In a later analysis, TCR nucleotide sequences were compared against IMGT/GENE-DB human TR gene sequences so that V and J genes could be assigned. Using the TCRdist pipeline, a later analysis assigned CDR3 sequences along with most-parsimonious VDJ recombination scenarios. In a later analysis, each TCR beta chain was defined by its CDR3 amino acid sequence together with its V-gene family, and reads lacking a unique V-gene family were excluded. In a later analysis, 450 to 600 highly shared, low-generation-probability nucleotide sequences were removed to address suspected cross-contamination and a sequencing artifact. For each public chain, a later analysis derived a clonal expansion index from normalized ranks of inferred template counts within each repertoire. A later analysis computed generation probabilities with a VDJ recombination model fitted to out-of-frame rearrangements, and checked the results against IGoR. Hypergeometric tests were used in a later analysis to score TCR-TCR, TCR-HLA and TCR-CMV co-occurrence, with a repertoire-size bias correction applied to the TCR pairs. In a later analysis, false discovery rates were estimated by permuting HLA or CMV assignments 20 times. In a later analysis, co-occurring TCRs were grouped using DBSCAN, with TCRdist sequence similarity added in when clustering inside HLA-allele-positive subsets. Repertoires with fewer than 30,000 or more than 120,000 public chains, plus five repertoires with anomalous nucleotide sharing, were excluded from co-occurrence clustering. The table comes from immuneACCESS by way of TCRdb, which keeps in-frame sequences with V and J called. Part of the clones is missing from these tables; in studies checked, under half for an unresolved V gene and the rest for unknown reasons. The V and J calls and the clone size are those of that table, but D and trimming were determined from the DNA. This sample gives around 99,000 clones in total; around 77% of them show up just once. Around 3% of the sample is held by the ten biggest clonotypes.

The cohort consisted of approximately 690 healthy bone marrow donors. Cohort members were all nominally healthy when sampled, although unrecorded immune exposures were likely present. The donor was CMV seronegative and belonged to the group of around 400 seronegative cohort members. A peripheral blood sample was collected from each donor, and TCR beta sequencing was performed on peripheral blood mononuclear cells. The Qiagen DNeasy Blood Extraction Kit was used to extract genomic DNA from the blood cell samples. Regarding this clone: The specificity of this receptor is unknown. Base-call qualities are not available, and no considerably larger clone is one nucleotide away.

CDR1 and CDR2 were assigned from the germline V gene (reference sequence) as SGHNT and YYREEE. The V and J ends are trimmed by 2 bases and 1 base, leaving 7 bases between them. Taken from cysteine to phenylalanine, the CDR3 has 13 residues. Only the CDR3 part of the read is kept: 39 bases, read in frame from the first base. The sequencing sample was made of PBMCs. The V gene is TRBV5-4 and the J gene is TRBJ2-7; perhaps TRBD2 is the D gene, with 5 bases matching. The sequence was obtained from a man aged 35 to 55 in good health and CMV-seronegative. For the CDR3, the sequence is CASSFGGSYEQYF. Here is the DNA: TGTGCCAGCAGCTTTGGCGGGTCCTACGAGCAGTACTTC.